This passage covers 11 T cell receptor beta chains from one sample sequenced in a study of cytomegalovirus exposure and HLA in healthy donors. In the PCR, 60 Vbeta and 13 Jbeta primers were used. Using immunoSEQ multiplex PCR, the repertoire was profiled, and TCRdb retains in-frame clones only, with some absent. This sample has around 140,000 clones, with approximately 77% found just once. Sequenced: PBMCs. Receptor source: a woman between 35 and 50 years old in good health and CMV-seronegative.

The chain employs TRBV6-5 and TRBJ1-4, with D perhaps TRBD1 (5 bases). This CDR3 comprises 14 residues. Trimming took 6 bases from V and 6 from J, leaving 14 bases between them. The germline V gene has CDR1 MNHEY and CDR2 SVGAGI. This CDR3 reads CASRTGTLDEKLFF. CDR3 coding DNA: TGTGCCAGCAGAACCGGGACTTTGGATGAAAAACTGTTTTTT.

V usage is TRBV19 and J usage is TRBJ1-5; the D gene is possibly TRBD1 (6 bases). The germline V gene encodes CDR1 LNHDA and CDR2 SQIVND (reference sequence). Deletions cut 6 bases from V and 0 bases from J, with 12 bases between. CDR3 length: 15 amino acids. DNA for the CDR3: TGTGCCAGTAGCGACAGGATTCTTAGCAATCAGCCCCAGCATTTT. Amino acids: CASSDRILSNQPQHF.

The chain joins TRBV5-1 to TRBJ1-2; D perhaps matches TRBD1 (5 bases). In germline, CDR1 is SGHRS, CDR2 YFSETQ. This CDR3 has 16 residues. V shed 4 bases and J shed 4 bases, with 20 bases lying between them. CDR3 sequence: CASSPRAGLILYGYTF. DNA of the CDR3: TGCGCCAGCAGCCCCAGGGCAGGGCTAATCCTCTATGGCTACACCTTC.

This chain connects TRBV10-2 to TRBJ2-1; TRBD2 aligns across 10 bases. In germline, CDR1 is WSHSY, CDR2 SAAADI. This CDR3 contains 15 residues. The J segment lost 8 bases and the V segment lost 6 bases, leaving 10 bases of the junction unmatched. The CDR3 nucleotides read TGCGCCAGCAGATCAAGCGGGGGGGCTTTCGATGAGCAGTTCTTC. Amino acids: CASRSSGGAFDEQFF.

The genes are TRBV28 and TRBJ2-6, with 8 bases lining up with TRBD1. Trimming cost V 6 bases and J 2 bases; bases outside gene matches: 3. The CDR3 runs 15 residues. CDR1 is MDHEN and CDR2 is SYDVKM in the germline V gene. The CDR3 spells CASSRTGTGANVLTF. The DNA for the CDR3 is TGTGCCAGCAGCAGGACAGGGACTGGGGCCAACGTCCTGACTTTC.

The V call is TRBV2, the J call TRBJ1-5; D is perhaps TRBD1 (5 bases). Trimming took off 5 bases at V and 0 bases at J, with 11 bases between the two ends. CDR3 length equals 15 residues. CDR1 SNHLY and CDR2 FYNNEI come from the germline V gene. CDR3 protein: CASSKQVNSNQPQHF. The CDR3 coding sequence is TGTGCCAGCAGTAAACAGGTGAATAGCAATCAGCCCCAGCATTTT.

The CDR3 is CASSPVLRGDGYTF. In nucleotides, the CDR3 is TGTGCCAGCAGCCCAGTACTCAGGGGCGATGGCTACACCTTC. The J gene is TRBJ1-2, the V gene TRBV6-5, with TRBD1 as a possible D gene (6 bases). The CDR3 totals 14 residues. Trimming left V 6 bases short and J 6 bases short, with 17 bases between. Germline V CDR1 and CDR2: MNHEY, SVGAGI.

The chain is built from TRBV5-8 and TRBJ2-3, with 16 bases aligning to TRBD2. Germline trimming cut 3 bases from V and 1 base from J; bases unmatched to any gene: 5. Germline V gene sequence: CDR1 SGHTS, CDR2 YDEGEE. The CDR3 loop spans 18 amino acids. The CDR3 nucleotides read TGTGCCAGCAGCTCGGGACTAGCGGGGGGGCCCCGCACAGATACGCAGTATTTT. This sequence encodes CASSSGLAGGPRTDTQYF.

For this clone: One end of the junction does not line up with germline, which may come from a read error. The chain employs TRBV7-7 and TRBJ1-1, with TRBD1 as a possible D gene (6 bases). Germline V gene sequence: CDR1 SSHAT, CDR2 FNYEAQ (reference sequence). The CDR3 is 13 amino acids. The CDR3 bases are TGTGCTAGCAGCTTAGATCCCGGACAGGAAGCTTTCTTT. Protein: CASSLDPGQEAFF.

The rearrangement links TRBV12-5 to TRBJ1-1; unclear D gene. The CDR3 spans 15 residues. Germline V gene lookup returns CDR1 LGHNT and CDR2 FRNRAP. Trimming pared 0 bases from V and 2 bases from J, leaving 10 bases between. For the CDR3, the DNA is TGTGCTAGTGGTTTGGTACGAGAGAAAAACACTGAAGCTTTCTTT. Amino acid sequence: CASGLVREKNTEAFF.

This sequence joins TRBV6-1 and TRBJ2-1; weak D call: TRBD2 (6 bases). V was trimmed by 3 bases and J by 15 bases, leaving 18 bases between them. CDR3 length equals 13 residues. Germline CDR1 and CDR2: MNHNS and SASEGT. CDR3 in amino acids: CASSEGTSLRGFF. The CDR3 nucleotides read TGTGCCAGCAGTGAGGGGACTTCCCTACGAGGGTTCTTC.